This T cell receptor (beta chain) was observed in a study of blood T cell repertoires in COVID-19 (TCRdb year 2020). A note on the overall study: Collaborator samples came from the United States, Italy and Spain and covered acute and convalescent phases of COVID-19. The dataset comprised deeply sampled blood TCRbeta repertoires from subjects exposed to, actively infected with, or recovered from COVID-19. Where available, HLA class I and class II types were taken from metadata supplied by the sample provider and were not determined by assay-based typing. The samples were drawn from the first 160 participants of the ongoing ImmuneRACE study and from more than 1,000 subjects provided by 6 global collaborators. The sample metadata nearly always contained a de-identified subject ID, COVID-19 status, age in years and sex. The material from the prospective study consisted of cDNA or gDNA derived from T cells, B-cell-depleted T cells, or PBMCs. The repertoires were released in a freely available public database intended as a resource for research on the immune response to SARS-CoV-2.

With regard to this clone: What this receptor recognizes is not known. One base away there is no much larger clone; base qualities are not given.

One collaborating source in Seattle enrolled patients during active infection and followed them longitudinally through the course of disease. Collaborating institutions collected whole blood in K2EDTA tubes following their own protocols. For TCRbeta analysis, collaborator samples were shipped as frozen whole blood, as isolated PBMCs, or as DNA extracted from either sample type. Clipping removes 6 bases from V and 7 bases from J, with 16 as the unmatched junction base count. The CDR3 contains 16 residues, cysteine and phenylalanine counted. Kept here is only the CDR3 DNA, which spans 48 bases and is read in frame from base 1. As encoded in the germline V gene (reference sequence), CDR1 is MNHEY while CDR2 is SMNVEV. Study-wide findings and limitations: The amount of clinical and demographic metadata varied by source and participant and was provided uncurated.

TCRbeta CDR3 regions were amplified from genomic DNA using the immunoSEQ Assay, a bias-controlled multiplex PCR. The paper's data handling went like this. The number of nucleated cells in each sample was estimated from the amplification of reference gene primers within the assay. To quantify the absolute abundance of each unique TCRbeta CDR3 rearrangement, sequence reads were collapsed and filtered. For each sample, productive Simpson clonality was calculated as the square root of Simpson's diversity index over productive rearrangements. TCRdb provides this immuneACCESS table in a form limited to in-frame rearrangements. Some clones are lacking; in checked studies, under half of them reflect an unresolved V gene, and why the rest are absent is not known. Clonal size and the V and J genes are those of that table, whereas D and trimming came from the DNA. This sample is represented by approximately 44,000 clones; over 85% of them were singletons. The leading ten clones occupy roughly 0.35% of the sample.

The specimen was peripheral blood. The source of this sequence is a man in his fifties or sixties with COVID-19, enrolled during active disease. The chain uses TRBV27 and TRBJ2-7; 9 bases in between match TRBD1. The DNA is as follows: TGTGCCAGCAGCTTTAGTCTGGGGGACAGGGTAAGGGAGCAGTACTTC. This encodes CASSFSLGDRVREQYF.